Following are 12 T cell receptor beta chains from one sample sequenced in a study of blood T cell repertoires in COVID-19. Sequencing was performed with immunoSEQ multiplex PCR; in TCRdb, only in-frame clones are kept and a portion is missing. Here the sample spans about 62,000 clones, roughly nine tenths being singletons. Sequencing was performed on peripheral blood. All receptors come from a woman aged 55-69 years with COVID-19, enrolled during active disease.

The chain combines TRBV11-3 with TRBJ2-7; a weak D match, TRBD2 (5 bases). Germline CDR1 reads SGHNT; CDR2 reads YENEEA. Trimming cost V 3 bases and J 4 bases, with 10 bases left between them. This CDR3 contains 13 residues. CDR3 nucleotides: TGTGCCAGCAGCTTGGAGGTCGAATACGAGCAGTACTTC. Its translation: CASSLEVEYEQYF. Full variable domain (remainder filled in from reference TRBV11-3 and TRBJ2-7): EAGVVQSPRYKIIEKKQPVAFWCNPISGHNTLYWYLQNLGQGPELLIRYENEEAVDDSQLPKDRFSAERLKGVDSTLKIQPAELGDSAVYLCASSLEVEYEQYFGPGTRLTVT.

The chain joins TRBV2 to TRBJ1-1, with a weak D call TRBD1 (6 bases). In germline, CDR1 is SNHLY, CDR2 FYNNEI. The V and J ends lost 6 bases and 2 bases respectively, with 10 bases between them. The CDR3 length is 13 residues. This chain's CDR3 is CASREQGNTEAFF. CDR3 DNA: TGTGCCAGCAGGGAACAGGGAAACACTGAAGCTTTCTTT.

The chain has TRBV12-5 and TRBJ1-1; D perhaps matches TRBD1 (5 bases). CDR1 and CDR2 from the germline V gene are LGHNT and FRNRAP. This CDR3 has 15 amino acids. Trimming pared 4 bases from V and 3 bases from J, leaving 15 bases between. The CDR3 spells CASGSGYQQDTEAFF. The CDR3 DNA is TGTGCTAGTGGTTCAGGATACCAACAGGACACTGAAGCTTTCTTT.

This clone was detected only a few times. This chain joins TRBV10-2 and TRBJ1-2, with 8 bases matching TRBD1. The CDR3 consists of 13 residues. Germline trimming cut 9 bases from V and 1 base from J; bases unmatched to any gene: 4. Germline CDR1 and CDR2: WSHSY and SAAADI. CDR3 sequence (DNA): TGCGCCAGTAAGGACAGGGTTAACTATGGCTACACCTTC. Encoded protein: CASKDRVNYGYTF.

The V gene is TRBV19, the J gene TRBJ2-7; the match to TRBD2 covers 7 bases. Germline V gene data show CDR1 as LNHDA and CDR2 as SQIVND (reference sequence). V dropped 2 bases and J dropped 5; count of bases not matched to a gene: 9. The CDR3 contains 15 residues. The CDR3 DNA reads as TGTGCCAGTAGTATAACGAGGACTAGTTACCACGAGCAGTACTTC. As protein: CASSITRTSYHEQYF.

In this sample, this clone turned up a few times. The CDR3 DNA reads as TGTGCCAGCAGGACCAAGCGGGATTCACCCCTCCACTTT. This codes for CASRTKRDSPLHF. The chain couples TRBV27 to TRBJ1-6; D gene unclear. This CDR3 is built from 13 residues. Germline values: CDR1 MNHEY, CDR2 SMNVEV (reference sequence). V gave up 6 bases and J gave up 8 bases, with 11 bases separating them.

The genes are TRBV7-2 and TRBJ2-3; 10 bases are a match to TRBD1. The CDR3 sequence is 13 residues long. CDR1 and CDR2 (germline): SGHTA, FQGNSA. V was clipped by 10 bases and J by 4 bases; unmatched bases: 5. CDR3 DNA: TGTGCCACCCAGGGACAGGGGCCAGATACGCAGTATTTT. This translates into CATQGQGPDTQYF.

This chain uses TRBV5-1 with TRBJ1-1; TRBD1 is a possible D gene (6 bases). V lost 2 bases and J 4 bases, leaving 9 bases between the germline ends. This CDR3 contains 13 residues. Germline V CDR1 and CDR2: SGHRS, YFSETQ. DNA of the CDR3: TGCGCCAGCAGCTTACAGGGTGGCACTGAAGCTTTCTTT. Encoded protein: CASSLQGGTEAFF.

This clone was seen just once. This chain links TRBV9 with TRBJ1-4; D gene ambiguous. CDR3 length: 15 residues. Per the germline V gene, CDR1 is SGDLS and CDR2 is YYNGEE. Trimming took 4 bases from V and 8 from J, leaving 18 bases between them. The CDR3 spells CASSSLQSGGEKLFF. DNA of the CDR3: TGTGCCAGCAGCTCCCTACAGAGCGGTGGGGAAAAACTGTTTTTT. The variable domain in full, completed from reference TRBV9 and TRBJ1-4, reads DSGVTQTPKHLITATGQRVTLRCSPRSGDLSVYWYQQSLDQGLQFLIQYYNGEERAKGNILERFSAQQFPDLHSELNLSSLELGDSALYFCASSSLQSGGEKLFFGSGTQLSVL.

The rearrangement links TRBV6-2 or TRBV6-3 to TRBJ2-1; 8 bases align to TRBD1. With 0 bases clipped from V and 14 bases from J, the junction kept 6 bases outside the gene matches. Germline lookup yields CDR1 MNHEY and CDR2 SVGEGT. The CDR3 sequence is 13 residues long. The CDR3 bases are TGTGCCAGCAGTTACTCCCCGGGACAGGTGGAGTTCTTC. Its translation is CASSYSPGQVEFF.

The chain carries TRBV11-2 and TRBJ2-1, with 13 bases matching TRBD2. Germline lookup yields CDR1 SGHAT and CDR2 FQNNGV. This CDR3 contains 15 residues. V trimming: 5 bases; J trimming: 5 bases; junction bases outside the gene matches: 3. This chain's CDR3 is CASSPTSGRDNEQFF. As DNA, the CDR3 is TGTGCCAGCAGCCCCACTAGCGGGAGGGACAATGAGCAGTTCTTC.

The CDR3 spells CASSGGGARQETQYF. In DNA form, the CDR3 reads TGTGCCAGCAGTGGCGGGGGGGCCCGCCAAGAGACCCAGTACTTC. The chain has TRBV28 and TRBJ2-5; 9 bases align to TRBD2. Germline CDR1 is MDHEN and CDR2 is SYDVKM. The CDR3 has 15 residues. The junction had 5 bases not matched to a gene; V was cut back by 5 bases and J by 1 base.